Listed below are T cell receptor beta chains from one sample, sequenced in a study of beta chain features in type 1 diabetes. Profiling relied on immunoSEQ multiplex PCR, and the TCRdb table lists in-frame clones only, not all of them. The sample yields around 710,000 clones, around an eighth seen once. Sequenced sample: naive CD4+ T cells from blood. Receptors were obtained from a man under 40 with type 1 diabetes. Both conserved end residues are part of each CDR3. The D gene is left open where the match is weak. Clone size, where shown, is once, few, many, or a class for clones that have expanded.

d_call j_call v_call clone_size cdr3_nt cdr3_aa
- TRBJ1-3 TRBV9 - TGTGCCAGCAGCGTCGACACTGGAAACACCATATATTTT CASSVDTGNTIYF
- TRBJ2-2 TRBV5-6 - TGTGCCAGCAGCTTGGTCAACGGGGCCAACACCGGGGAGCTGTTTTTT CASSLVNGANTGELFF
TRBD1 TRBJ2-1 TRBV7-2 few TGTGCCAGCAGCTTAGGGACAGGGATGAGTGAGCAGTTCTTC CASSLGTGMSEQFF
- TRBJ2-5 TRBV27 few TGTGCCAGCAGTTTGAGACTAGTTGGGACCCAGTACTTC CASSLRLVGTQYF
- TRBJ2-3 TRBV13 - TGTGCCAGCAGCCTTAGTGGGGCCCCGACAGATACGCAGTATTTT CASSLSGAPTDTQYF
- TRBJ2-7 TRBV5-4 - TGTGCCAGCAGCTCCCCCGCCAGGGTGCGCGAGCAGTACTTC CASSSPARVREQYF
- TRBJ2-7 TRBV5-1 few TGCGCCAGCAGCTCACGTTACGAGCAGTACTTC CASSSRYEQYF
- TRBJ2-1 TRBV4-3 few TGCGCCAGCAGCCAAGATCGGGGAGAGCAGTTCTTC CASSQDRGEQFF
- TRBJ1-2 TRBV5-6 - TGTGCCAGCAGCGCCGACCATTATGGCTACACCTTC CASSADHYGYTF
- TRBJ2-2 TRBV5-1 few TGCGCCAGCAGCTTCGGTAACACCGGGGAGCTGTTTTTT CASSFGNTGELFF
- TRBJ1-6 TRBV2 - TGTGCCAGCAGTGAACAGGGTACCTATTCACCCCTCCACTTT CASSEQGTYSPLHF
- TRBJ2-2 TRBV9 - TGTGCCAGCAGCGTAGGTAAAGGGAACGGGGAGCTGTTTTTT CASSVGKGNGELFF
- TRBJ1-4 TRBV6-6 - TGTGCCAGCAGTTACCGACAGGCGGGGAATGAAAAACTGTTTTTT CASSYRQAGNEKLFF
TRBD1 TRBJ1-6 TRBV6-5 few TGTGCCAGCGGGACAGCTAATAATTCACCCCTCCACTTT CASGTANNSPLHF
TRBD1 TRBJ1-2 TRBV19 - TGTGCCAGTAGTAGGACTAACCCGGGACAGGGTTCGGCCTACACCTTC CASSRTNPGQGSAYTF
- TRBJ2-4 TRBV4-3 few TGCGCCAGCAGAAAAGGGGGAGCCAAAAACATTCAGTACTTC CASRKGGAKNIQYF
TRBD2 TRBJ2-3 TRBV14 - TGTGCCAGCAGCCAAAGGAGCGGGGGGGCCACACGCACAGATACGCAGTATTTT CASSQRSGGATRTDTQYF
TRBD2 TRBJ2-1 TRBV28 few TGTGCCAGCCGATCGATGACTAGCGGGGCTCACTCCTACAATGAGCAGTTCTTC CASRSMTSGAHSYNEQFF
- TRBJ2-2 TRBV4-2 - TGTGCCAGCAGCCAACAGGGTTCGAACACCGGGGAGCTGTTTTTT CASSQQGSNTGELFF
- TRBJ1-5 TRBV4-2 few TGTGCCAGCAGCCAAGAAGGCCAGCCCCAGCATTTT CASSQEGQPQHF
TRBD1 TRBJ2-7 TRBV14 few TGTGCCAGCAGCCCGACAGGGTCGGTTCGCGAGCAGTACTTC CASSPTGSVREQYF
- TRBJ2-7 TRBV5-1 - TGCGCCAGCAGCTTGGGGGACGGAGCCTACGAGCAGTACTTC CASSLGDGAYEQYF
TRBD1 TRBJ2-3 TRBV5-1 - TGCGCCAGCAGCTCAGGACAGGGCGAGGATACGCAGTATTTT CASSSGQGEDTQYF
- TRBJ2-3 TRBV6-5 - TGTGCCAGCAGGGCTATGACAGGCACAGATACGCAGTATTTT CASRAMTGTDTQYF
TRBD1 TRBJ1-2 TRBV19 - TGTGCCAGTAACGGACAGGGGGACTATGGCTACACCTTC CASNGQGDYGYTF
TRBD2 TRBJ2-5 TRBV11-2 few TGTGCCAGCAGCCTGGGAGGGGAAGAGACCCAGTACTTC CASSLGGEETQYF
TRBD1 TRBJ1-1 TRBV9 - TGTGCCAGCAGCGTGAAGGACAGGGGCACTGAAGCTTTCTTT CASSVKDRGTEAFF
TRBD1 TRBJ2-7 TRBV12-5 - TGTGCTAGTGGTCCGACAGGGAGCTCCTACGAGCAGTACTTC CASGPTGSSYEQYF
TRBD2 TRBJ2-2 TRBV25-1 - TGTGCCAGCAGTGAACTGGCTAGCGGTTACACCGGGGAGCTGTTTTTT CASSELASGYTGELFF
TRBD1 TRBJ2-6 TRBV5-8 - TGTGCCAGCAGCTTGGCGGCGACAGGGTTTATCGTCCTGACTTTC CASSLAATGFIVLTF
- TRBJ1-2 TRBV6-1 few TGTGCCAGCAGTGAAGGACAGGCCTCTAACTATGGCTACACCTTC CASSEGQASNYGYTF
- TRBJ1-5 TRBV19 few TGTGCCAGTAGTATCGAAGGTGTTGGGGGGCAGCCCCAGCATTTT CASSIEGVGGQPQHF
- TRBJ2-7 TRBV5-1 few TGCGCCAGCAGCCACACAGGAGCACAGGTTTCCCACGAGCAGTACTTC CASSHTGAQVSHEQYF
TRBD2 TRBJ2-1 TRBV5-4 few TGTGCCAGCAGCTTGGGACTAGCCTATGAGCAGTTCTTC CASSLGLAYEQFF
- TRBJ2-5 TRBV6-5 few TGTGCCAGCAGTTACAGGTGGGGGGGCCGAGAGACCCAGTACTTC CASSYRWGGRETQYF
- TRBJ1-6 TRBV27 few TGTGCCAGCAGTTTCGCCCCAGGGAGTTCACCCCTCCACTTT CASSFAPGSSPLHF
- TRBJ1-3 TRBV18 - TGTGCCAGCTCACCACAGGACTTCTCTGGAAACACCATATATTTT CASSPQDFSGNTIYF